These T cell receptor beta chains were read from a single sample in a study of T-cell memory formation after mild COVID-19. TCRdb re-called the 5' RACE reads through MiXCR, storing one row per CDR3 protein. The table records 400,000 to 500,000 distinct CDR3 sequences, over 15% of them present only once. What was sequenced was PBMCs or a T cell subset sorted from them (not recorded which). The receptor source for this set is an adult woman who had mild COVID-19 (a few samples of this study predate the infection). Cell type and time point are not known. Each CDR3 is given with its conserved first and last residue. A D gene is named only where the DNA matches it firmly. Clone size is not always given. Where it is, it says once, few, many or a class for expanded clones.

>TRBD1|TRBV6-5|15|TRBJ2-1|many
CASSPDRGLYNEQFF
TGTGCCAGCAGTCCCGACAGGGGGTTGTACAATGAGCAGTTCTTC
>.|TRBV3-1|11|TRBJ2-5|few
CASSQLETQYF
TGTGCCAGCAGCCAACTGGAGACCCAGTACTTC
>.|TRBV30|12|TRBJ2-1|few
CAWTHGVHEQFF
TGTGCCTGGACCCATGGGGTCCATGAGCAGTTCTTC
>.|TRBV5-6|17|TRBJ1-1|few
CASSLAGISRVNTEAFF
TGTGCCAGCAGCTTGGCCGGAATATCCAGGGTGAACACTGAAGCTTTCTTT
>.|TRBV7-6|15|TRBJ1-1|.
CASSLGAGEVSGAFF
TGTGCCAGCAGCTTAGGTGCAGGGGAAGTATCCGGAGCTTTCTTT
>TRBD1|TRBV11-3|15|TRBJ2-7|.
CASSLGDRGGREQYF
TGTGCCAGCAGCTTAGGGGACAGGGGCGGTCGCGAGCAGTACTTC
>.|TRBV7-8|14|TRBJ2-5|.
CASSARRLGETQYF
TGTGCCAGCAGCGCGCGACGACTAGGAGAGACCCAGTACTTC
>TRBD2|TRBV6-2/TRBV6-3|14|TRBJ2-1|few
CASSRSPGGNEQFF
TGTGCCAGCAGTCGGAGTCCGGGAGGGAATGAGCAGTTCTTC
>TRBD2|TRBV19|14|TRBJ2-1|.
CASSISGPPNEQFF
TGTGCCAGTAGTATTAGCGGGCCCCCCAATGAGCAGTTCTTC
>.|TRBV20-1|16|TRBJ1-3|.
CSARPAGLSSGNTIYF
TGCAGTGCTAGACCCGCGGGACTAAGCTCTGGAAACACCATATATTTT
>TRBD1|TRBV12-3/TRBV12-4|14|TRBJ2-7|many
CASSFRDRGGEQYF
TGTGCCAGCAGTTTTAGGGACAGGGGTGGCGAGCAGTACTTC
>TRBD1|TRBV5-6|15|TRBJ1-1|few
CASSWPGTVNTEAFF
TGTGCCAGCAGCTGGCCCGGGACAGTAAACACTGAAGCTTTCTTT
>.|TRBV7-9|15|TRBJ2-1|few
CASSLGLTSVNEQFF
TGTGCCAGCAGCTTGGGACTTACGTCCGTCAATGAGCAGTTCTTC
>.|TRBV5-1|15|TRBJ2-3|.
CASSLDKARTDTQYF
TGCGCCAGCAGCTTGGACAAGGCACGTACAGATACGCAGTATTTT
>.|TRBV11-3|16|TRBJ2-7|few
CASSSTRAGFSYEQYF
TGTGCCAGCAGCTCTACTCGGGCGGGGTTCTCCTACGAGCAGTACTTC
>.|TRBV4-2|16|TRBJ2-1|few
CASNQLVGGSYNEQFF
TGTGCCAGCAACCAGTTAGTGGGGGGCTCCTACAATGAGCAGTTCTTC
>.|TRBV7-2|14|TRBJ2-5|.
CASSLGRRGETQYF
TGTGCCAGCAGCTTAGGGAGGAGAGGGGAGACCCAGTACTTC
>.|TRBV12-5|12|TRBJ2-1|.
CASGYTYNEQFF
TGTGCTAGTGGTTACACATACAATGAGCAGTTCTTC
>.|TRBV7-3|14|TRBJ2-1|few
CASSLSQGYNEQFF
TGTGCCAGCAGCTTAAGCCAGGGTTACAATGAGCAGTTCTTC
>.|TRBV6-1|15|TRBJ1-6|.
CASSGGVVYNSPLHF
TGTGCCAGCAGCGGGGGGGTCGTGTATAATTCACCCCTCCACTTT
>.|TRBV12-3/TRBV12-4|14|TRBJ1-1|few
CASSPAYHPSGAFF
TGTGCCAGCAGTCCTGCCTATCACCCCAGCGGAGCTTTCTTT
>TRBD1|TRBV2|17|TRBJ2-7|.
CASSEALGQPSSYEQYF
TGTGCCAGCAGTGAAGCATTGGGACAGCCCTCGTCCTACGAGCAGTACTTC
>.|TRBV5-1|15|TRBJ1-1|.
CASSLEAVMNTEAFF
TGCGCCAGCAGCTTGGAGGCGGTCATGAACACTGAAGCTTTCTTT
>TRBD2|TRBV5-1|15|TRBJ2-1|.
CASSLEASGHNEQFF
TGCGCCAGCAGCTTGGAGGCTAGCGGGCACAATGAGCAGTTCTTC
>.|TRBV15|16|TRBJ2-2|.
CATSRERRTNTGELFF
TGTGCCACCAGCAGAGAAAGACGGACGAACACCGGGGAGCTGTTTTTT
>TRBD2|TRBV12-3/TRBV12-4|16|TRBJ2-3|.
CASSQGIAGGGNTQYF
TGTGCCAGCAGCCAGGGGATAGCGGGGGGGGGAAATACGCAGTATTTT
>TRBD1|TRBV4-1|15|TRBJ1-1|.
CASSHEDRVWTEAFF
TGCGCCAGCAGCCATGAAGACAGGGTTTGGACTGAAGCTTTCTTT
>.|TRBV20-1|11|TRBJ1-2|few
CSAWEQPGYTF
TGCAGTGCTTGGGAACAGCCCGGCTACACCTTC
>.|TRBV12-3/TRBV12-4|11|TRBJ1-4|many
CASSLREKLFF
TGTGCCAGCAGTTTGCGTGAAAAACTGTTTTTT
>.|TRBV28|12|TRBJ2-7|many
CASSLRGDEQYF
TGTGCCAGCAGTTTAAGGGGGGACGAGCAGTACTTC
>.|TRBV30|14|TRBJ2-5|.
CAWSVLAIWETQYF
TGTGCCTGGAGTGTCCTTGCCATTTGGGAGACCCAGTACTTC
>TRBD2|TRBV4-2|16|TRBJ2-3|.
CASSLRTSRPTDTQYF
TGTGCCAGCAGCTTACGGACTAGCCGACCCACAGATACGCAGTATTTT
>TRBD2|TRBV7-6|16|TRBJ2-4|.
CASSLSSGPLQNIQYF
TGTGCCAGCAGCTTATCTAGCGGTCCACTGCAGAACATTCAGTACTTC
>.|TRBV3-1|14|TRBJ1-1|few
CASSLDSLKIEAFF
TGTGCCAGCAGCCTCGACTCCTTGAAAATTGAAGCTTTCTTT
>.|TRBV7-9|13|TRBJ2-1|.
CASSSRNNNEQFF
TGTGCCAGCAGCTCACGGAACAACAATGAGCAGTTCTTC
>.|TRBV2|14|TRBJ1-1|.
CASSAKGQHTEAFF
TGTGCCAGCAGTGCAAAAGGACAGCACACTGAAGCTTTCTTT
>TRBD1|TRBV5-1|15|TRBJ1-6|many
CASSQKGQGGSPLHF
TGCGCCAGCAGTCAAAAGGGACAGGGGGGATCACCCCTCCACTTT
>.|TRBV6-5|15|TRBJ2-1|.
CASSYRRMPYNEQFF
TGTGCCAGCAGTTACCGACGGATGCCCTACAATGAGCAGTTCTTC
>.|TRBV6-1|16|TRBJ1-5|few
CASSEGQTYSNQPQHF
TGTGCCAGCAGTGAAGGGCAGACCTATTCCAATCAGCCCCAGCATTTT
>TRBD2|TRBV7-6|18|TRBJ2-1|.
CASSPPRGVVAGINEQFF
TGTGCCAGCAGCCCGCCCCGAGGGGTCGTAGCGGGTATCAATGAGCAGTTCTTC
>.|TRBV24-1|14|TRBJ1-2|few
CATSDFGGANGYTF
TGTGCCACCAGTGATTTCGGAGGGGCCAATGGCTACACCTTC
>TRBD1|TRBV27|16|TRBJ2-2|.
CASSFDDRASTGELFF
TGTGCCAGCAGTTTCGATGACAGGGCGAGCACCGGGGAGCTGTTTTTT
>.|TRBV12-3/TRBV12-4|15|TRBJ1-1|few
CASSLGGVPNTEAFF
TGTGCCAGCAGCCTGGGAGGGGTTCCGAACACTGAAGCTTTCTTT
>.|TRBV7-2|14|TRBJ2-7|few
CASSSGRLSYEQYF
TGTGCCAGCAGCTCGGGACGTCTCTCCTACGAGCAGTACTTC
>.|TRBV7-9|14|TRBJ1-4|.
CASSQGHGNEKLFF
TGTGCCAGCAGCCAGGGACACGGTAATGAAAAACTGTTTTTT
>.|TRBV7-6|15|TRBJ2-1|.
CASSLSTSSYNEQFF
TGTGCCAGCAGCTTATCTACTAGCTCCTACAATGAGCAGTTCTTC
>.|TRBV5-4|11|TRBJ2-7|few
CASSLRAEQYF
TGTGCCAGCAGCTTGAGGGCCGAGCAGTACTTC
>.|TRBV7-9|13|TRBJ2-5|many
CASRNREEETQYF
TGTGCCAGCAGGAACAGGGAGGAGGAGACCCAGTACTTC
>TRBD2|TRBV30|16|TRBJ2-5|.
CAWSPPGLAGRETQYF
TGTGCCTGGAGTCCTCCGGGACTAGCGGGGAGGGAGACCCAGTACTTC
>.|TRBV24-1|15|TRBJ1-1|few
CATSDFGPENTEAFF
TGTGCCACCAGTGATTTCGGACCCGAGAACACTGAAGCTTTCTTT